This is a list of T cell receptor beta chains from one sample in a study of T cell responses to AZD1222 COVID-19 vaccine. Profiling relied on immunoSEQ multiplex PCR, and the TCRdb table lists in-frame clones only, not all of them. The sample includes about 120,000 clones, about nine tenths of them seen just once. The source was peripheral blood, collected 28 days after the second AZD1222 dose. The receptors were sampled from an adult who received the AZD1222 COVID-19 vaccine. The CDR3 runs from the conserved cysteine through the conserved F or W. The D gene is left open where the match is weak. Part of the rows lack a size; the others show once, few, many or a class for expanded clones.

cdr3_aa: CASSVVAAGGLETQYF
cdr3_nt: TGTGCCAGCAGCGTAGTCGCAGCGGGGGGGCTGGAGACCCAGTACTTC
v_call: TRBV9
clone_size: NA
j_call: TRBJ2-5
d_call: TRBD2

cdr3_aa: CASSQAASREQYF
cdr3_nt: TGCGCCAGCAGCCAAGCGGCTTCTCGCGAGCAGTACTTC
v_call: TRBV4-1
clone_size: few
j_call: TRBJ2-7
d_call: NA

cdr3_aa: CASSLTGGFTDTQYF
cdr3_nt: TGCGCCAGCAGCTTGACCGGCGGATTCACAGATACGCAGTATTTT
v_call: TRBV5-1
clone_size: NA
j_call: TRBJ2-3
d_call: NA

cdr3_aa: CASSKRGGWDTEAFF
cdr3_nt: TGTGCCAGCAGCAAGAGGGGAGGGTGGGACACTGAAGCTTTCTTT
v_call: TRBV5-6
clone_size: NA
j_call: TRBJ1-1
d_call: NA

cdr3_aa: CASSQVSGQGADTQYF
cdr3_nt: TGTGCCAGCAGCCAAGTGTCGGGACAGGGGGCAGATACGCAGTATTTT
v_call: TRBV4-2
clone_size: NA
j_call: TRBJ2-3
d_call: TRBD1

cdr3_aa: CASSEPKGGVYPYEQYF
cdr3_nt: TGTGCCAGCAGTGAACCAAAGGGGGGGGTTTACCCCTACGAGCAGTACTTC
v_call: TRBV2
clone_size: NA
j_call: TRBJ2-7
d_call: NA

cdr3_aa: CASTTMGQGYSPLHF
cdr3_nt: TGTGCCAGCACCACAATGGGACAGGGGTATTCACCCCTCCACTTT
v_call: TRBV5-4
clone_size: NA
j_call: TRBJ1-6
d_call: TRBD1

cdr3_aa: CASSYEGRNTEAFF
cdr3_nt: TGTGCCAGCAGTTACGAGGGCCGGAACACTGAAGCTTTCTTT
v_call: TRBV6-2/TRBV6-3
clone_size: NA
j_call: TRBJ1-1
d_call: NA

cdr3_aa: CATSGTGVNTEAFF
cdr3_nt: TGTGCCACCAGTGGAACAGGCGTGAACACTGAAGCTTTCTTT
v_call: TRBV24-1
clone_size: NA
j_call: TRBJ1-1
d_call: NA

cdr3_aa: CASSLVADRTSGGYTF
cdr3_nt: TGTGCCAGCAGCTTAGTAGCCGACAGGACTTCAGGTGGCTACACCTTC
v_call: TRBV7-2
clone_size: NA
j_call: TRBJ1-2
d_call: NA

cdr3_aa: CASRTVGEAFF
cdr3_nt: TGTGCCAGTAGGACAGTCGGTGAAGCTTTCTTT
v_call: TRBV28
clone_size: NA
j_call: TRBJ1-1
d_call: NA

cdr3_aa: CASRGTVNTEAFF
cdr3_nt: TGTGCCAGTAGAGGGACGGTGAACACTGAAGCTTTCTTT
v_call: TRBV19
clone_size: NA
j_call: TRBJ1-1
d_call: NA

cdr3_aa: CASSLHFGGGKTEAFF
cdr3_nt: TGTGCCAGCTCACTGCATTTCGGGGGGGGAAAAACTGAAGCTTTCTTT
v_call: TRBV18
clone_size: NA
j_call: TRBJ1-1
d_call: NA

cdr3_aa: CSVGDTKETQYF
cdr3_nt: TGCAGCGTTGGGGACACTAAAGAGACCCAGTACTTC
v_call: TRBV29-1
clone_size: NA
j_call: TRBJ2-5
d_call: NA

cdr3_aa: CASSLADKTQYF
cdr3_nt: TGTGCCAGCAGTTTAGCGGACAAGACGCAGTATTTT
v_call: TRBV12-3/TRBV12-4
clone_size: NA
j_call: TRBJ2-3
d_call: NA

cdr3_aa: CASSLGDSSTDTQYF
cdr3_nt: TGTGCCAGCAGCCTAGGGGATTCCAGCACAGATACGCAGTATTTT
v_call: TRBV3-1/TRBV3-2
clone_size: few
j_call: TRBJ2-3
d_call: NA

cdr3_aa: CASSERRNNEQFF
cdr3_nt: TGTGCCAGCAGTGAACGGCGCAACAATGAGCAGTTCTTC
v_call: TRBV2
clone_size: NA
j_call: TRBJ2-1
d_call: NA

cdr3_aa: CASSSGGLDTNNEQFF
cdr3_nt: TGTGCCAGCAGTTCGGGGGGACTGGATACAAACAATGAGCAGTTCTTC
v_call: TRBV6-4
clone_size: once
j_call: TRBJ2-1
d_call: TRBD2

cdr3_aa: CASSQGNQPQHF
cdr3_nt: TGTGCCAGCAGCCAAGGGAATCAGCCCCAGCATTTT
v_call: TRBV3-1/TRBV3-2
clone_size: NA
j_call: TRBJ1-5
d_call: NA

cdr3_aa: CASSEGPGLPEQYF
cdr3_nt: TGTGCCAGCAGTGAAGGACCCGGGCTGCCCGAGCAGTACTTC
v_call: TRBV2
clone_size: NA
j_call: TRBJ2-7
d_call: NA

cdr3_aa: CASRIAGGPNEQFF
cdr3_nt: TGCGCCAGCAGAATAGCGGGGGGCCCTAATGAGCAGTTCTTC
v_call: TRBV5-1
clone_size: NA
j_call: TRBJ2-1
d_call: TRBD2

cdr3_aa: CASSSPGAGANVLTF
cdr3_nt: TGTGCCAGCAGTTCGCCAGGGGCCGGGGCCAACGTCCTGACTTTC
v_call: TRBV6-6
clone_size: NA
j_call: TRBJ2-6
d_call: NA

cdr3_aa: CASSFLPGQRPGNTIYF
cdr3_nt: TGTGCCAGCAGCTTTCTTCCAGGACAGAGACCTGGAAACACCATATATTTT
v_call: TRBV7-9
clone_size: NA
j_call: TRBJ1-3
d_call: NA

cdr3_aa: CASSLSVGSNQPQHF
cdr3_nt: TGTGCCAGCAGCTTAAGTGTCGGGTCGAATCAGCCCCAGCATTTT
v_call: TRBV7-8
clone_size: NA
j_call: TRBJ1-5
d_call: NA

cdr3_aa: CASSEYGQRWQTQYF
cdr3_nt: TGTGCCAGCAGTGAATACGGACAGAGGTGGCAGACCCAGTACTTC
v_call: TRBV25-1
clone_size: NA
j_call: TRBJ2-5
d_call: NA

cdr3_aa: CASSHPWGSGYEQYF
cdr3_nt: TGTGCCAGCAGCCATCCTTGGGGGTCGGGCTACGAGCAGTACTTC
v_call: TRBV7-8
clone_size: few
j_call: TRBJ2-7
d_call: NA

cdr3_aa: CASSRSHLTDTQYF
cdr3_nt: TGTGCCAGTAGTAGGAGCCATCTCACAGATACGCAGTATTTT
v_call: TRBV19
clone_size: NA
j_call: TRBJ2-3
d_call: NA

cdr3_aa: CASSFSLGAYGYTF
cdr3_nt: TGTGCCAGCAGTTTCTCGTTGGGAGCCTATGGCTACACCTTC
v_call: TRBV27
clone_size: NA
j_call: TRBJ1-2
d_call: NA

cdr3_aa: CASSRTGGPYEQYF
cdr3_nt: TGTGCCAGCAGCCGGACAGGGGGCCCCTACGAGCAGTACTTC
v_call: TRBV5-8
clone_size: NA
j_call: TRBJ2-7
d_call: TRBD1

cdr3_aa: CASSSPLGLNYGYTF
cdr3_nt: TGTGCCAGCAGCTCCCCCCTAGGCCTTAACTATGGCTACACCTTC
v_call: TRBV7-9
clone_size: NA
j_call: TRBJ1-2
d_call: NA

cdr3_aa: CASSYAASSYNSPLHF
cdr3_nt: TGTGCCAGCAGTTACGCGGCCAGCTCCTATAATTCACCCCTCCACTTT
v_call: TRBV6-6
clone_size: NA
j_call: TRBJ1-6
d_call: NA

cdr3_aa: CASSQGSRETNYGYTF
cdr3_nt: TGTGCCAGCAGCCAAGGATCCCGGGAAACTAACTATGGCTACACCTTC
v_call: TRBV3-1/TRBV3-2
clone_size: NA
j_call: TRBJ1-2
d_call: NA

cdr3_aa: CSADRGRFAEAFF
cdr3_nt: TGCAGCGCGGACAGGGGGCGGTTCGCTGAAGCTTTCTTT
v_call: TRBV29-1
clone_size: NA
j_call: TRBJ1-1
d_call: TRBD1

cdr3_aa: CASSRGDRNYEQYF
cdr3_nt: TGTGCCAGCAGCCGAGGCGACAGAAACTACGAGCAGTACTTC
v_call: TRBV21-1
clone_size: NA
j_call: TRBJ2-7
d_call: NA

cdr3_aa: CASSLGAQGGGTEAFF
cdr3_nt: TGCGCCAGCAGCTTGGGGGCACAGGGTGGGGGCACTGAAGCTTTCTTT
v_call: TRBV5-1
clone_size: NA
j_call: TRBJ1-1
d_call: NA

cdr3_aa: CASSPTRTGGSNQPQHF
cdr3_nt: TGTGCCAGCAGCCCTACCCGGACAGGGGGCAGCAATCAGCCCCAGCATTTT
v_call: TRBV28
clone_size: NA
j_call: TRBJ1-5
d_call: TRBD1

cdr3_aa: CASSVGVTGNTIYF
cdr3_nt: TGTGCCAGCAGCGTAGGTGTAACTGGAAACACCATATATTTT
v_call: TRBV9
clone_size: NA
j_call: TRBJ1-3
d_call: NA

cdr3_aa: CASSFGRLDQPQHF
cdr3_nt: TGTGCCAGCAGCTTTGGACGATTGGATCAGCCCCAGCATTTT
v_call: TRBV5-6
clone_size: NA
j_call: TRBJ1-5
d_call: NA

cdr3_aa: CASSLEGAWAGYTF
cdr3_nt: TGTGCCAGCAGCTTAGAGGGGGCCTGGGCTGGCTACACCTTC
v_call: TRBV7-9
clone_size: NA
j_call: TRBJ1-2
d_call: TRBD1

cdr3_aa: CASSYGQGAYEQYF
cdr3_nt: TGTGCCAGCAGTTACGGACAGGGGGCTTACGAGCAGTACTTC
v_call: TRBV6-5
clone_size: once
j_call: TRBJ2-7
d_call: TRBD1

cdr3_aa: CASSSTGLANYGYTF
cdr3_nt: TGTGCCAGCAGTTCGACAGGGCTAGCTAACTATGGCTACACCTTC
v_call: TRBV28
clone_size: NA
j_call: TRBJ1-2
d_call: TRBD1